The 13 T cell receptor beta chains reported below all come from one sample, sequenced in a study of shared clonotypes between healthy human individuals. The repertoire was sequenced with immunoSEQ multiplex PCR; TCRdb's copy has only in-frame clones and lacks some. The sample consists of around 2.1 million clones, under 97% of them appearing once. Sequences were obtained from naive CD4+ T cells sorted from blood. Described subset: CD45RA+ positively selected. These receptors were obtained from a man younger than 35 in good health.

CDR3 loop: CASRTRDSKGYGYTF. CDR3 nucleotide sequence: TGTGCCAGCAGGACCCGGGACAGTAAAGGCTATGGCTACACCTTC. The chain links TRBV6-6 to TRBJ1-2, with 7 bases lining up with TRBD1. V was pared by 6 bases and J by 4 bases, with 11 bases of the junction left unmatched. Per germline, CDR1 MNHNY and CDR2 SVGAGI (reference sequence). The CDR3 has 15 amino acids.

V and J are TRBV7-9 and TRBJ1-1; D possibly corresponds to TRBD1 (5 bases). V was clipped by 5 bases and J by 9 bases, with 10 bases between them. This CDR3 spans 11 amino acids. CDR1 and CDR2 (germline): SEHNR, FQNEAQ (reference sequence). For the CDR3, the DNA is TGTGCCAGCAGCCTTCGACAGAAAGCTTTCTTT. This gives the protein CASSLRQKAFF.

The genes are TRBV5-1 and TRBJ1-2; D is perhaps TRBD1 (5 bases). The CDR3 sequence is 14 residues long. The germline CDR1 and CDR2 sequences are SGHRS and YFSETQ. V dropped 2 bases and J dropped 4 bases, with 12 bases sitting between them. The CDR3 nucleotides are TGCGCCAGCAGCTTCGAAGGGGCGGTCTATGGCTACACCTTC. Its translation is CASSFEGAVYGYTF.

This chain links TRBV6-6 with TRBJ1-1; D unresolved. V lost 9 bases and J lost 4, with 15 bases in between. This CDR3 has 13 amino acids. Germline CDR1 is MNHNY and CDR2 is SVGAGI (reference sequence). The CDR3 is CASGRSLVTEAFF. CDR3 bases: TGTGCCAGTGGTAGGAGCCTGGTCACTGAAGCTTTCTTT.

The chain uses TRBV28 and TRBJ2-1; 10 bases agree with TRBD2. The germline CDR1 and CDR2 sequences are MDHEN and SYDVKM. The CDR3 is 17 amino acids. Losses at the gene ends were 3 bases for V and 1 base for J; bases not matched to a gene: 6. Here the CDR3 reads CASSFLAGEGSYNEQFF. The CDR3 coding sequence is TGTGCCAGCAGTTTCCTAGCGGGGGAGGGATCCTACAATGAGCAGTTCTTC.

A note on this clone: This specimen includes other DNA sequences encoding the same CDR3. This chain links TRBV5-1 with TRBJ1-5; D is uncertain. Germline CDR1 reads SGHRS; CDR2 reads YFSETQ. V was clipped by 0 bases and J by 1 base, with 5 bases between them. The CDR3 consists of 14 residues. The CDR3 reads CASSLDGSNQPQHF. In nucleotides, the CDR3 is TGCGCCAGCAGCTTGGACGGGAGCAATCAGCCCCAGCATTTT.

The CDR3 nucleotides are TGCGCCAGCAGCCTGGGGGTTTCGGGGATGGAGAATCAGCCCCAGCATTTT. It codes for CASSLGVSGMENQPQHF. The rearrangement joins TRBV5-1 to TRBJ1-5; perhaps TRBD1 as D (5 bases). The CDR3 contains 17 residues. The V gene lost 4 bases and the J gene lost 4 bases, with 21 bases spanning the gap. CDR1 SGHRS and CDR2 YFSETQ come from the germline V gene.

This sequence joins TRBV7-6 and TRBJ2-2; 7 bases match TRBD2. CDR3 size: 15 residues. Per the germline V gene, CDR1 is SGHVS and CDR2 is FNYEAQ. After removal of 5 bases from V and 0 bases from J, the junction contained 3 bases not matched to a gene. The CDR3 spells CASSNSGSNTGELFF. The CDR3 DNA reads TGTGCCAGCAGCAATAGCGGGTCGAACACCGGGGAGCTGTTTTTT.

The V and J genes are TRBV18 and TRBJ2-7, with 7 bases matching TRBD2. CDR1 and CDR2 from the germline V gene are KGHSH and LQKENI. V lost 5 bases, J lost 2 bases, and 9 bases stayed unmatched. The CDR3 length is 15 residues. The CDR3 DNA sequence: TGTGCCAGCTCAAGGGAGAGCGGGGCGGCCTACGAGCAGTACTTC. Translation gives CASSRESGAAYEQYF.

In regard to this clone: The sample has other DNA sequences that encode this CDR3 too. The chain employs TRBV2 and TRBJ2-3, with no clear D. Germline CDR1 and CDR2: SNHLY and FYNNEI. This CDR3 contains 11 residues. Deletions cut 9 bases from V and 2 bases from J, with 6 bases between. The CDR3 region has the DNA TGTGCCAGTTCCCCCACAGATACGCAGTATTTT. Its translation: CASSPTDTQYF.

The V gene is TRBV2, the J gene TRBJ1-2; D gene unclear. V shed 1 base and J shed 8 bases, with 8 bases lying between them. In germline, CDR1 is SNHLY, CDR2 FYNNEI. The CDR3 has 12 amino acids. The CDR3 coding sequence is TGTGCCAGCAGTGAAGACCTTACCGGCTACACCTTC. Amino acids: CASSEDLTGYTF.

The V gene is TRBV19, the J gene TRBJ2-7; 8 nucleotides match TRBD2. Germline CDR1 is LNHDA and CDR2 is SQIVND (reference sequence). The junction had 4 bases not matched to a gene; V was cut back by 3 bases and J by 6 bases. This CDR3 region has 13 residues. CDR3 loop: CASSIRLAGEQYF. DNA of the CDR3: TGTGCCAGTAGTATTCGGCTAGCGGGCGAGCAGTACTTC.

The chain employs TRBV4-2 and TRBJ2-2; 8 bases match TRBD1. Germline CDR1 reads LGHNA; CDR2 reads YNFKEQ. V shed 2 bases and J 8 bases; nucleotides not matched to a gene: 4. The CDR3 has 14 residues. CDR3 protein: CASSQRTGLGELFF. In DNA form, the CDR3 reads TGTGCCAGCAGCCAAAGGACAGGGCTAGGGGAGCTGTTTTTT.